This is a list of T cell receptor beta chains from one sample in a study of T cell repertoires in cytomegalovirus infection. TCRdb used MiXCR to reprocess the reads, holding one entry per CDR3 protein. The sample gives about 920,000 distinct CDR3 sequences, 31% of which show up once; over 11% is in the top ten. Their cognate antigens are unknown. This specimen was cultured CD8+ T cells from PBMCs, taken from culture after CMV antigen stimulation. All receptors come from a human donor in good health (CMV status not recorded). Some clones in this sample may be carry-over from other donors' samples. The CDR3 runs from the conserved cysteine through the conserved F or W. A D gene is named only where the DNA matches it firmly. The size field is filled for only some rows; it gives once, few, many or a size class.

d_gene,v_gene,j_gene,abundance,CDR3nt,CDR3aa
-,TRBV6-6,TRBJ1-5,many,TGTGCCAGCAGTTACGGGGCCGGGAGCAATCAGCCCCAGCATTTT,CASSYGAGSNQPQHF
-,TRBV4-2,TRBJ2-1,-,TGTGCCAGCAGCCAAGAGCAGGGGTTCACCTACAATGAGCAGTTCTTC,CASSQEQGFTYNEQFF
-,TRBV12-3/TRBV12-4,TRBJ2-1,-,TGTGCCAGCAGTTTAGAGGGGGATGGATACAATGAGCAGTTCTTC,CASSLEGDGYNEQFF
-,TRBV7-8,TRBJ2-7,-,TGTGCCAGCAGCTTAGAACCCTTTGCGGGGGCCAGCTCCTACGAGCAGTACTTC,CASSLEPFAGASSYEQYF
TRBD2,TRBV7-9,TRBJ2-3,-,TGTGCCAGCAGCGGCGGGGGGGCCGAGACAGATACGCAGTATTTT,CASSGGGAETDTQYF
TRBD1,TRBV7-8,TRBJ1-6,many,TGTGCCAGCAGCTCCCAGACAGGGTTAGATTCACCCCTCCACTTT,CASSSQTGLDSPLHF
TRBD1,TRBV23-1,TRBJ1-1,few,TGCGCCAGCAGTCAAGCACAGGGGGATCTCACTGAAGCTTTCTTT,CASSQAQGDLTEAFF
-,TRBV6-2/TRBV6-3,TRBJ1-6,-,TGTGCCAGCAGTTACTCCTCCCGCAGGAATTCACCCCTCCACTTT,CASSYSSRRNSPLHF
-,TRBV6-2/TRBV6-3,TRBJ2-5,-,TGTGCCAGCAGTTCATCGGGTCCACAGTGGGCGGGAGAGACCCAGTACTTC,CASSSSGPQWAGETQYF
TRBD2,TRBV7-3,TRBJ2-3,few,TGTGCCAGCACCGTAGCGGGGAGACGCACAGATACGCAGTATTTT,CASTVAGRRTDTQYF
TRBD2,TRBV7-9,TRBJ2-3,-,TGTGCCAGCAGCCTTCCGGGACGGGGGGATCCTAATACGCAGTATTTT,CASSLPGRGDPNTQYF
TRBD1,TRBV7-9,TRBJ2-7,few,TGTGCCAGCAGCTTAAGGAGGACAGGGACTTACGAGCAGTACTTC,CASSLRRTGTYEQYF
TRBD2,TRBV9,TRBJ2-1,-,TGTGCCAGCAGCGTAAACGGAGCGGGGGGGTACAATGAGCAGTTCTTC,CASSVNGAGGYNEQFF
-,TRBV5-1,TRBJ1-6,-,TGCGCCAGCAGCCCATACGCCGTTGGGGATTCAAATTCACCCCTCCACTTT,CASSPYAVGDSNSPLHF
-,TRBV14,TRBJ2-3,-,TGTGCCAGCAGCCTCACTGGAAGTGACGGGAGCACAGATACGCAGTATTTT,CASSLTGSDGSTDTQYF
-,TRBV5-1,TRBJ2-2,-,TGCGCCAGCACCTCCGGTGGCGGGGGCACCGGGGAGCTGTTTTTC,CASTSGGGGTGELFF
TRBD1,TRBV6-1,TRBJ2-1,-,TGTGCCAGCAGTCCCCGGGACAGGGGCGTTTCCTACAATGAGCAGTTCTTC,CASSPRDRGVSYNEQFF
-,TRBV25-1,TRBJ1-6,few,TGTGCCAGCAAGGGGGAAGCGAATAATTCACCCCTCCACTTT,CASKGEANNSPLHF
-,TRBV9,TRBJ2-7,-,TGTGCCAGCAGCCGAGACGAAACCTACGAGCAGTACTTC,CASSRDETYEQYF
-,TRBV6-5,TRBJ2-6,-,TGTGCCAGCAGTAGAAGCTCTGGGGCCAACGTCCTGACTTTC,CASSRSSGANVLTF
-,TRBV6-8,TRBJ1-2,few,TGTGCCAGTCAAGGAGCCACGGATTACTATGGCTACACCTTC,CASQGATDYYGYTF
-,TRBV6-2/TRBV6-3,TRBJ1-5,few,TGTGCCAGCAGTTACTGGGGAAGCAATCAGCCCCAGCATTTT,CASSYWGSNQPQHF
-,TRBV7-6,TRBJ1-2,few,TGTGCCAGCAGCCCCCTTTTGGAGGGAGCTAACTATGGCTACACCTTC,CASSPLLEGANYGYTF
-,TRBV10-1,TRBJ2-5,-,TGCGCCAGCAGTGAGAGGGGAACTAGCCCCTTC,CASSERGTSPF
-,TRBV4-1,TRBJ2-7,-,TGCGCCAGCAGCCAAGGGTCCAGCTCCTACGAGCAGTACTTC,CASSQGSSSYEQYF
-,TRBV20-1,TRBJ1-6,-,TGCAGTGCTAGGCAAACAGCTTTTAATTCACCCCTCCACTTT,CSARQTAFNSPLHF
-,TRBV10-2,TRBJ1-1,few,TGCGCCAGCATCGCTGCGAACACTGAAGCTTTCTTT,CASIAANTEAFF
-,TRBV5-5,TRBJ2-1,-,TGTGCCAGCAGCTTGTGGGCCGATGAGGTAGGGGAGCAGTTCTTC,CASSLWADEVGEQFF
-,TRBV7-9,TRBJ1-6,few,TGTGCCAGCAGCTTAGGCAGGGAAAATTCACCCCTCCACTTT,CASSLGRENSPLHF
-,TRBV10-3,TRBJ2-2,-,TGTGCCATCAGTGACCTCGGCACCGGGGAGCTGTTTTTT,CAISDLGTGELFF
-,TRBV11-2,TRBJ2-2,few,TGTGCCAGCAGCTTACCAGGGGTTGGAGGGGAGCTGTTTTTT,CASSLPGVGGELFF
-,TRBV27,TRBJ1-3,many,TGTGCCAGCAGGGCTGGAAACACCATATATTTT,CASRAGNTIYF
TRBD1,TRBV5-1,TRBJ2-6,-,TGCGCCAGCAGCTGGGACAGGGAAGCTGGGGCCAACGTCCTGACTTTC,CASSWDREAGANVLTF
TRBD1,TRBV2,TRBJ2-6,-,TGTGCCAGCTCCGGGACAGGGACGACTGGGGCCAACGTCCTGACTTTC,CASSGTGTTGANVLTF
-,TRBV9,TRBJ2-1,-,TGTGCCAGCAGCGTAGGGGGGGGACAGGCCTACAATGAGCAGTTCTTC,CASSVGGGQAYNEQFF
-,TRBV12-3/TRBV12-4,TRBJ1-2,-,TGTGCCAGCACCCTAGGCACTATGGGCTACACCTTC,CASTLGTMGYTF
TRBD2,TRBV27,TRBJ2-2,-,TGTGCCAGCAAAGATACGGGGCTAGCGGGGACCACCGGGGAGCTGTTTTTT,CASKDTGLAGTTGELFF
-,TRBV5-6,TRBJ2-1,-,TGTGCCTCCGCCCAGGGGAACGTCAATGAGCAGTTCTTC,CASAQGNVNEQFF
TRBD2,TRBV7-2,TRBJ2-3,many,TGTGCCAGCAGCTTAGAAGGACTAGCGGGGGCCGGCACAGATACGCAGTATTTT,CASSLEGLAGAGTDTQYF
-,TRBV6-4,TRBJ2-5,-,TGTAGAAAGGAGACCCAGTACTTC,CRKETQYF
-,TRBV6-1,TRBJ2-1,-,TGTGCCAGCAGTATAGCGAATGAGCAGTTCTTC,CASSIANEQFF
TRBD2,TRBV5-5,TRBJ2-3,few,TGTGCCAGCAGCTTGAGTCGGGGGGATTCGATTTCAGATACGCAGTATTTT,CASSLSRGDSISDTQYF
-,TRBV10-3,TRBJ2-3,-,TGTGCCATCAGAACCCGACTAGACTTTAGCACAGATACGCAGTATTTT,CAIRTRLDFSTDTQYF
TRBD1,TRBV20-1,TRBJ1-4,-,TGCAGTGCTAGCAGAGATGAAGGGACAGTTGACAATGAAAAACTGTTTTTT,CSASRDEGTVDNEKLFF
TRBD1,TRBV10-3,TRBJ2-7,once,TGTGCCATCAGTGCAGGGGGAGAATACGAGCAGTACTTC,CAISAGGEYEQYF
TRBD1,TRBV11-2,TRBJ2-3,few,TGTGCCAGCAGCTCAGGGACAGGGGGCTTGGGCGATACGCAGTATTTT,CASSSGTGGLGDTQYF
-,TRBV27,TRBJ1-1,-,TGTGCCAGCAGTGACCAGGGGTTGAACACTGAAGCTTTCTTT,CASSDQGLNTEAFF
TRBD1,TRBV7-6,TRBJ1-1,many,TGTGCCAGCAGCTTTGGACAGGGAGACACTGAAGCTTTCTTT,CASSFGQGDTEAFF
-,TRBV7-3,TRBJ2-3,-,TGTGCCAGCAGCTTACGGCGGGGGCGCACAGATACGCAGTATTTT,CASSLRRGRTDTQYF
TRBD2,TRBV7-8,TRBJ2-1,-,TGTGCCAGCAGCTTACAGCGGGGGGGGGGCAGTGAGCAGTTCTTC,CASSLQRGGGSEQFF
-,TRBV7-9,TRBJ2-1,few,TGTGCCAGCAGCCCCACGGTTGGATTTGAGCAGTTCTTC,CASSPTVGFEQFF
TRBD1,TRBV6-2/TRBV6-3,TRBJ2-5,-,TGTGCCAGCAGTGGGACAGGGGGCGGGAAAGAGACCCAGTACTTC,CASSGTGGGKETQYF
-,TRBV10-2,TRBJ2-7,-,TGCGCCAGCAGTGAGTCGGGCAGGAGCCCCTACGAGCAGTACTTC,CASSESGRSPYEQYF